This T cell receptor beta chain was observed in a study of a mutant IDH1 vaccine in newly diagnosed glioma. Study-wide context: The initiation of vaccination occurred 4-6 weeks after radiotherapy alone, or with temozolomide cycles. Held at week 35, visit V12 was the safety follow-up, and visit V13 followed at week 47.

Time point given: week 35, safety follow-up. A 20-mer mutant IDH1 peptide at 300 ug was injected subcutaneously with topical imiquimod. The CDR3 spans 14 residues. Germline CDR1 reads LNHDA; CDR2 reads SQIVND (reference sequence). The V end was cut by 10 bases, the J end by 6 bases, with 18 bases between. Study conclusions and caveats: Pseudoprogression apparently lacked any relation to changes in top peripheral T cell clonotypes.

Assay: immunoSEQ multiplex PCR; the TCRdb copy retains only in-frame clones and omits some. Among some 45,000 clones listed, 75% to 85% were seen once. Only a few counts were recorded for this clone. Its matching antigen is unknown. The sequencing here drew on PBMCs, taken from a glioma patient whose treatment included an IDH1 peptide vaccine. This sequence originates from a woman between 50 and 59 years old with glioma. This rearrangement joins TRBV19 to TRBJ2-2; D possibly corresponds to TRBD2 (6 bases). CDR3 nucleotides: TGTGCCACTCCCTCGGGACTCCACGCCGGGGAGCTGTTTTTT. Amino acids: CATPSGLHAGELFF.